These 19 T cell receptor beta chains were sequenced from one sample in a study of Ad26.COV2.S vaccination and SARS-CoV-2 variants. Described treatment: about 20 received Ad26.COV2.S at low or high dose, single or two shots; about 5 received placebo; per-sample allocation not given. Sampling happened 63 days after the first vaccine or placebo injection. Generated by immunoSEQ multiplex PCR, the TCRdb table keeps only in-frame clones and is missing some. The sample consists of about 400,000 clones, approximately 91% of them appearing once. This specimen was peripheral blood, taken in a trial of Ad26.COV2.S vaccine versus placebo. Receptors were obtained from a person aged 18 to 59 who received the Ad26.COV2.S COVID-19 vaccine or a placebo.

This rearrangement joins TRBV2 to TRBJ2-7; possible D gene TRBD1, 5 bases. This CDR3 is 15 amino acids long. V was cut by 3 bases and J by 2 bases, with 14 bases left in between. Germline-derived CDR1 and CDR2 are SNHLY and FYNNEI. CDR3 amino acids: CASSDSGAETYEQYF. The DNA of the CDR3 is TGTGCCAGCAGTGATAGTGGGGCTGAGACCTACGAGCAGTACTTC.

The chain links TRBV7-9 to TRBJ2-7; D gene uncertain. This CDR3 spans 15 amino acids. The ends were cut back, 5 bases at V and 2 bases at J, with 16 bases in the middle. CDR1 is SEHNR, CDR2 FQNEAQ, per germline (reference sequence). The CDR3 loop is CASSTEGVGTYEQYF. The CDR3 region has the DNA TGTGCCAGCAGCACCGAAGGTGTAGGGACCTACGAGCAGTACTTC.

The chain joins TRBV11-3 to TRBJ2-1; 7 bases line up with TRBD2. The V segment lost 3 bases and the J segment 2 bases; nucleotides outside the gene matches: 10. Germline V gene sequence: CDR1 SGHNT, CDR2 YENEEA. The CDR3 is made up of 17 amino acids. The CDR3 spells CASSFIGLGGAYNEQFF. The CDR3 DNA reads as TGTGCCAGCAGCTTTATCGGACTAGGAGGGGCCTACAATGAGCAGTTCTTC.

The rearrangement uses TRBV5-1 and TRBJ1-2, with D uncertain. The V end lost 0 bases, the J end lost 4 bases, and 13 bases lay between the germline ends. CDR1 and CDR2 from the germline V gene are SGHRS and YFSETQ. This CDR3 has 15 residues. Written as DNA, the CDR3 is TGCGCCAGCAGCTTGGCCGGAAGTACTGGCTATGGCTACACCTTC. Residues: CASSLAGSTGYGYTF.

V usage is TRBV4-1 and J usage is TRBJ1-1; D perhaps matches TRBD1 (5 bases). Germline assignment: CDR1 MGHRA and CDR2 YSYEKL. The CDR3 runs to 16 residues. Trimming took off 2 bases at V and 6 bases at J, with 19 bases between the two ends. CDR3 in amino acids: CASSQPLEARVSEAFF. In DNA form, the CDR3 reads TGCGCCAGCAGCCAACCTTTGGAGGCCAGGGTGTCTGAAGCTTTCTTT.

The chain combines TRBV19 with TRBJ2-3; tentatively, D is TRBD1 (6 bases). Trimming left V 6 bases short and J 2 bases short, with 15 bases between. The CDR3 extends over 15 amino acids. In germline, CDR1 is LNHDA, CDR2 SQIVND (reference sequence). The CDR3: CASRETGVDTDTQYF. The CDR3 DNA reads as TGTGCCAGTAGGGAGACAGGAGTAGACACAGATACGCAGTATTTT.

V gene TRBV5-6 combines with J gene TRBJ2-7; 9 bases agree with TRBD1. V lost 5 bases and J lost 2; bases outside the gene matches: 5. The CDR3 is 14 amino acids. Germline CDR1 and CDR2: SGHDT and YYEEEE. Written as DNA, the CDR3 is TGTGCCAGCAGTTGGGACAGGGAACCCTACGAGCAGTACTTC. It encodes CASSWDREPYEQYF.

The chain carries TRBV7-9 and TRBJ2-3; 8 bases agree with TRBD2. Germline-derived CDR1 and CDR2 are SEHNR and FQNEAQ (reference sequence). Trimming cost V 3 bases and J 6 bases; bases outside gene matches: 2. CDR3 length: 13 residues. This CDR3 is CASSFRLADTQYF. In DNA, the CDR3 is TGTGCCAGCAGCTTCCGACTAGCGGATACGCAGTATTTT.

This clone was observed a few times. This rearrangement joins TRBV6-5 to TRBJ1-1; possibly TRBD1 for D (5 bases). This CDR3 region has 13 residues. Deletions cut 7 bases from V and 5 bases from J, with 14 bases between. Per germline, CDR1 MNHEY and CDR2 SVGAGI. The CDR3 DNA follows: TGTGCCAGCACCCCTGGAGGGGAGACTGAAGCTTTCTTT. Protein: CASTPGGETEAFF.

The CDR3 coding sequence is TGCGCCAGCAGCCAAGATCTTCCGGGCGCGGTTGAAAAACTGTTTTTT. This encodes CASSQDLPGAVEKLFF. This rearrangement joins TRBV4-3 to TRBJ1-4; D unclear. The germline V and J ends were trimmed by 0 bases and 7 bases, with 15 bases remaining between them. Germline values: CDR1 LGHNA, CDR2 YSLEER. The CDR3 has 16 residues.

The V gene is TRBV25-1, the J gene TRBJ2-4, with TRBD1 as a possible D gene (6 bases). The CDR3 runs to 12 residues. CDR1 is MGHDK, CDR2 SYGVNS, per germline. V lost 6 bases and J lost 6, with 9 bases in between. The CDR3 region has the DNA TGTGCCAGCAGGTCACAGGGAAACATTCAGTACTTC. It translates to CASRSQGNIQYF.

The rearrangement uses TRBV2 and TRBJ1-1; D might be TRBD1 (6 bases). Per germline, CDR1 SNHLY and CDR2 FYNNEI. Trimming shortened V by 7 bases and J by 4 bases, and 19 bases separated the two germline ends. This CDR3 has 15 amino acids. The CDR3 DNA is TGTGCCAGCACCGCACAGAGGGGGATAAGCACTGAAGCTTTCTTT. Translated: CASTAQRGISTEAFF.

This rearrangement joins TRBV3-1 (or the pseudogene TRBV3-2) to TRBJ2-1; 10 nucleotides match TRBD2. Unmatched junction bases numbered 11, after V lost 4 bases and J lost 8 bases. Germline CDR1 LGHDT, CDR2 YNNKEL (reference sequence). The CDR3 loop spans 16 amino acids. CDR3 region: CASSRRVSSGGDEQFF. For the CDR3, the DNA is TGTGCCAGCAGCCGGAGGGTATCTAGCGGGGGCGATGAGCAGTTCTTC.

J is TRBJ2-1 and V is TRBV30; 7 bases agree with TRBD2. V was clipped by 0 bases and J by 8 bases; unmatched bases: 16. The CDR3 spans 17 residues. Germline CDR1 GTSNPN, CDR2 SVGIG (reference sequence). This CDR3 is CAWSVPGRGPRGDEQFF. The CDR3 DNA is TGTGCCTGGAGTGTGCCGGGACGGGGCCCACGGGGGGATGAGCAGTTCTTC.

V gene TRBV6-2 or TRBV6-3 combines with J gene TRBJ2-7; D perhaps matches TRBD2 (6 bases). Germline assignment: CDR1 MNHEY and CDR2 SVGEGT. The CDR3 contains 12 residues. V lost 1 base and J 6 bases, leaving 7 bases between the germline ends. CDR3 loop: CASSYYGGEQYF. CDR3 in DNA: TGTGCCAGCAGTTACTACGGGGGCGAGCAGTACTTC.

The V gene is TRBV6-5, the J gene TRBJ2-5; D perhaps matches TRBD2 (6 bases). The CDR3 length is 15 residues. CDR1 and CDR2 from the germline V gene are MNHEY and SVGAGI. Deletions cut 4 bases from V and 4 bases from J, with 16 bases between. CDR3 amino acids: CASSFRGVRGETQYF. CDR3 coding DNA: TGTGCCAGCAGTTTTCGCGGGGTACGGGGAGAGACCCAGTACTTC.

This sequence joins TRBV5-1 and TRBJ2-7; possible D gene TRBD2, 6 bases. V was cut by 0 bases and J by 3 bases, with 16 bases left in between. Looked up from germline, CDR1 is SGHRS and CDR2 is YFSETQ. This CDR3 is built from 16 residues. CDR3 amino acids: CASSLDAGTRYYEQYF. Here the CDR3 DNA reads TGCGCCAGCAGCTTGGATGCCGGGACTCGGTACTACGAGCAGTACTTC.

The J gene is TRBJ1-1, the V gene TRBV4-3, with a weak D call TRBD1 (5 bases). Germline CDR1 is LGHNA and CDR2 is YSLEER. V was clipped by 0 bases and J by 1 base, with 12 bases between them. The CDR3 is 16 amino acids. For the CDR3, the DNA is TGCGCCAGCAGCCAAGATTGGGGCAGCTCGAACACTGAAGCTTTCTTT. This codes for CASSQDWGSSNTEAFF.

The V and J genes are TRBV10-3 and TRBJ1-1; D perhaps matches TRBD1 (5 bases). The V and J ends lost 7 bases and 0 bases respectively, with 15 bases between them. This CDR3 spans 15 amino acids. Germline CDR1 reads ENHRY; CDR2 reads SYGVKD. This CDR3 is CAITAGLGMNTEAFF. The CDR3 nucleotides read TGTGCCATCACGGCAGGGCTGGGGATGAACACTGAAGCTTTCTTT.